Following are 4 T cell receptor beta chains from one sample sequenced in a study of cytomegalovirus exposure and HLA in healthy donors. Assay: immunoSEQ multiplex PCR; the TCRdb copy retains only in-frame clones and omits some. The data show about 140,000 clones, with about 90% seen just once and just under 3% held by the top ten. Sample: PBMCs. The receptors shown here come from a man between 18 and 29 years old in good health and CMV-seronegative.

V and J are TRBV30 and TRBJ2-7, with a tentative D call TRBD2 (6 bases). CDR3 length: 13 residues. The V end was cut by 0 bases, the J end by 6 bases, with 12 bases between. Germline V gene data show CDR1 as GTSNPN and CDR2 as SVGIG (reference sequence). The CDR3 coding sequence is TGTGCCTGGAGTGTAGATCGGACTACCGAGCAGTACTTC. This sequence encodes CAWSVDRTTEQYF.

The rearrangement uses TRBV7-9 and TRBJ1-2; D is undetermined. V was shortened by 7 bases and J by 0 bases, with 9 bases between the two germline ends. CDR3 length: 13 residues. Germline CDR1 is SEHNR and CDR2 is FQNEAQ (reference sequence). Here the CDR3 DNA reads TGTGCCAGCACCCCGACATCTAACTATGGCTACACCTTC. Residues: CASTPTSNYGYTF.

The rearrangement joins TRBV5-5 to TRBJ2-7, with 10 positions matching TRBD1. This CDR3 has 19 amino acids. The trim removed 2 bases at V and 7 bases at J, leaving 21 bases unmatched. From germline, CDR1 is SGHKS and CDR2 YYEKEE (reference sequence). DNA for the CDR3: TGTGCCAGCAGCTTTGTGGGCCACCCCGGGACAGGGGCATTTGGAGAGCAGTACTTC. Encoded protein: CASSFVGHPGTGAFGEQYF.

The CDR3, as DNA: TGTGCCAGCAGTGAGACTAGGGGTGAGCAGTTCTTC. Translating it yields CASSETRGEQFF. The chain uses TRBV6-1 and TRBJ2-1, with D tentatively TRBD2 (6 bases). The germline V and J ends were trimmed by 3 bases and 9 bases, with 9 bases remaining between them. Germline-derived CDR1 and CDR2 are MNHNS and SASEGT. The CDR3 has 12 amino acids.